A selection of T cell receptor beta chains follows, all from one sample in a study of beta chain features in type 1 diabetes. Clones were sequenced by immunoSEQ multiplex PCR, and TCRdb holds only the in-frame ones, with some missing. The sample carries about 620,000 clones, about 16% recorded once. The source material was naive CD4+ T cells from blood. All receptors come from a man aged 18 to 29 in good health. CDR3s include the opening cysteine and the closing phenylalanine or tryptophan. Each record gives: J gene, V gene, CDR3 protein.

>TRBJ2-1|TRBV30
CAWSSRPGAYNEQFF
>TRBJ1-5|TRBV15
CATSRVPDSRNQPQHF
>TRBJ2-1|TRBV19
CASTPGLAAYNEQFF
>TRBJ1-2|TRBV5-6
CASSFFGATTNYGYTF
>TRBJ2-6|TRBV14
CASSQVSSRPREEGANVLTF
>TRBJ2-4|TRBV13
CASRRTSSNIQYF
>TRBJ2-3|TRBV28
CASSASGRADTQYF
>TRBJ2-3|TRBV7-2
CASSLGGRGPDTQYF
>TRBJ1-6|TRBV7-3
CASSRGLPQPLHF
>TRBJ2-2|TRBV4-2
CASSQDRVPGELFF
>TRBJ2-3|TRBV11-3
CASSLTPSTDTQYF
>TRBJ1-2|TRBV9
CASSVAMGGYTF
>TRBJ1-1|TRBV18
CASSLQQGPDTEAFF
>TRBJ2-7|TRBV10-2
CASSSAGAYEQYF
>TRBJ2-6|TRBV2
CASRPGQGAGANVLTF
>TRBJ2-2|TRBV5-1
CASSLISTNTGELFF
>TRBJ1-3|TRBV28
CASSPRLGNTIYF
>TRBJ2-1|TRBV28
CASSLGSTRALHEQFF
>TRBJ2-3|TRBV27
CASSSQRGGDTQYF
>TRBJ2-3|TRBV7-9
CASRRQGATDTQYF
>TRBJ1-1|TRBV6-5
CASSYIGSEAFF
>TRBJ2-6|TRBV7-2
CASSRTGTGANVLTF
>TRBJ2-7|TRBV10-3
CAISDGAAGGGYHEQYF
>TRBJ2-3|TRBV5-1
CASSGGQGLPDTQYF
>TRBJ2-5|TRBV7-3
CASSFSLGGGETQYF
>TRBJ1-1|TRBV15
CATSRDRGGVGTEAFF
>TRBJ2-3|TRBV4-2
CASSQGVLHF
>TRBJ1-2|TRBV5-1
CASSDSGQPGYGYTF
>TRBJ2-1|TRBV7-9
CASSLGDRTSSYNEQFF
>TRBJ1-2|TRBV28
CASIVDREGAGYTF
>TRBJ1-5|TRBV7-9
CASSLSLQGVGNQPQHF
>TRBJ1-2|TRBV7-3
CASSSGYGYTF
>TRBJ2-1|TRBV11-2
CASSLTLQGALPAEQFF
>TRBJ2-3|TRBV2
CASKEDRVPDTQYF
>TRBJ2-1|TRBV5-1
CASNLKGATSNEQFF
>TRBJ2-7|TRBV6-5
CASRDGPYEQYF
>TRBJ1-5|TRBV4-2
CASSRAQGQNSNQPQHF
>TRBJ2-2|TRBV14
CASSQDMGTVNTGELFF
>TRBJ2-3|TRBV7-2
CASSPRTGGTDTQYF
>TRBJ2-1|TRBV5-6
CASSLWWVGHNEQFF
>TRBJ2-1|TRBV20-1
CSARAFAEQFF
>TRBJ2-3|TRBV29-1
CSVEGAGSSTDTQYF